These T cell receptor beta chains were read from a single sample in a study of T cells in Graves' hyperthyroidism and ophthalmopathy. TCRdb itself ran the multiplex PCR reads through MiXCR, one entry per CDR3 protein. The sample holds 400,000 to 500,000 distinct CDR3 sequences, roughly an eighth seen once. Sequencing was carried out using blood. The receptors come from a woman between 18 and 30 years old with Graves' hyperthyroidism. CDR3s include the opening cysteine and the closing phenylalanine or tryptophan. The D gene is left open where the match is weak. The size of a clone is reported for some rows only, either as once, few or many, or as a class for expanded clones.

D gene,clone size,J gene,V gene,CDR3 DNA,CDR3 protein
-,many,TRBJ2-1,TRBV30,TGTGCCTGGAGTTTAATTCACAATGAGCAGTTCTTC,CAWSLIHNEQFF
TRBD1,few,TRBJ2-5,TRBV5-1,TGCGCCAGCAGCTTGATGCGGGGACAGGGAAGTATTTTAGAGACCCAGTACTTC,CASSLMRGQGSILETQYF
-,-,TRBJ1-4,TRBV15,TGTGCCACCAGCAGAGACGTGCAGGTTAATGAAAAACTGTTTTTT,CATSRDVQVNEKLFF
TRBD2,many,TRBJ2-2,TRBV3-1,TGTGCCAGCAGCCCCCGGACTAGCGGGAGCCTCACCGGGGAGCTGTTTTTT,CASSPRTSGSLTGELFF
TRBD1,many,TRBJ1-5,TRBV28,TGTGCCAGCAAGTTTCAGACAGGGAATAGCAATCAGCCCCAGCATTTT,CASKFQTGNSNQPQHF
TRBD2,-,TRBJ2-1,TRBV6-1,TGTGCCAGCAGTGACCCCGGGACTAGCGGGGCTAGCTCCTACAATGAGCAGTTCTTC,CASSDPGTSGASSYNEQFF
-,many,TRBJ1-1,TRBV7-9,TGTGCCAGCAGCTCCACCTTCGGGATGAACACTGAAGCTTTCTTT,CASSSTFGMNTEAFF
-,many,TRBJ1-1,TRBV3-1,TGTGCCAGCAGCCCGGTGGTCGGGGTGAACACTGAAGCTTTCTTT,CASSPVVGVNTEAFF
TRBD2,many,TRBJ2-1,TRBV20-1,TGCAGTGCTAGGCCTAGCGGCCTTTCCTACAATGAGCAGTTCTTC,CSARPSGLSYNEQFF
TRBD1,many,TRBJ1-1,TRBV27,TGTGCCAGCAGTGAGCGGATGACAGGGCGGCGAGCTGAAGCTTTCTTT,CASSERMTGRRAEAFF
TRBD2,few,TRBJ2-7,TRBV18,TGTGCCAGCTCACCACCCCAAGCGGGAGCTACTTACGAGCAGTACTTC,CASSPPQAGATYEQYF
-,many,TRBJ1-5,TRBV5-6,TGTGCCAGCAGCTCCCGGGGACACTTCTCGGGCAATCAGCCCCAGCATTTT,CASSSRGHFSGNQPQHF
-,many,TRBJ1-1,TRBV7-2,TGTGCCAGCACCTCAGGGGCGGGGGGCACTGAAGCCTTCTTT,CASTSGAGGTEAFF
-,many,TRBJ1-2,TRBV2,TGTGCCAGCAGGGCGCTCTATGGCTACACCTTC,CASRALYGYTF
-,many,TRBJ2-1,TRBV3-1,TGTGCCAGCAGCCAAGAGGTAGGACTATACAATGAGCAGTTCTTC,CASSQEVGLYNEQFF
-,few,TRBJ2-7,TRBV5-1,TGCGCCAGCAGCTTGGTGGGGCAGGGCGAGCAGTACTTC,CASSLVGQGEQYF
-,few,TRBJ1-1,TRBV12-5,TGTGCTAGTGGTTTGGGCCACGGGGAGAACACTGAAGCTTTCTTT,CASGLGHGENTEAFF
TRBD2,many,TRBJ2-3,TRBV11-3,TGTGCCAGCCTTTCTCCGGGACTAGCGGGAGAGGGGTATAGCACAGATACGCAGTATTTT,CASLSPGLAGEGYSTDTQYF
-,many,TRBJ1-5,TRBV11-2,TGTGCCAGCAGCCCCGGACGCAGGGAATCGAGCGGACAGCCCCAGCATTTT,CASSPGRRESSGQPQHF
TRBD2,many,TRBJ2-7,TRBV20-1,TGCAGTGCTACAACTAGCGACCAGAGCTCCTACGAGCAGTACTTC,CSATTSDQSSYEQYF
TRBD2,many,TRBJ2-7,TRBV28,TGTGCCAGCACTCCCCCGGTAGCGGGAGTAACGGGTGGCTACGAGCAGTACTTC,CASTPPVAGVTGGYEQYF
TRBD1,many,TRBJ1-2,TRBV3-1,TGTGCCAGCAGCCAAGAAGCAGGGGGTCAATATGGCTACACCTTC,CASSQEAGGQYGYTF
-,many,TRBJ2-7,TRBV6-1,TGTGCCAGCAGCCCTGGGGAACTAGCTCTGTACGAGCAGTACTTC,CASSPGELALYEQYF
-,many,TRBJ2-1,TRBV28,TGTGCCAGCATACAAGGGTTAAGGTCCTACAATGAGCAGTTCTTC,CASIQGLRSYNEQFF
-,many,TRBJ2-6,TRBV28,TGTGCCACCGGGACCGCTAACTCTGGGGCCAACGTCCTGACTTTC,CATGTANSGANVLTF
-,-,TRBJ2-7,TRBV10-3,TGTGCCATCAGCCTTACCCCCGACAGCTACGAGCAGTACTTC,CAISLTPDSYEQYF